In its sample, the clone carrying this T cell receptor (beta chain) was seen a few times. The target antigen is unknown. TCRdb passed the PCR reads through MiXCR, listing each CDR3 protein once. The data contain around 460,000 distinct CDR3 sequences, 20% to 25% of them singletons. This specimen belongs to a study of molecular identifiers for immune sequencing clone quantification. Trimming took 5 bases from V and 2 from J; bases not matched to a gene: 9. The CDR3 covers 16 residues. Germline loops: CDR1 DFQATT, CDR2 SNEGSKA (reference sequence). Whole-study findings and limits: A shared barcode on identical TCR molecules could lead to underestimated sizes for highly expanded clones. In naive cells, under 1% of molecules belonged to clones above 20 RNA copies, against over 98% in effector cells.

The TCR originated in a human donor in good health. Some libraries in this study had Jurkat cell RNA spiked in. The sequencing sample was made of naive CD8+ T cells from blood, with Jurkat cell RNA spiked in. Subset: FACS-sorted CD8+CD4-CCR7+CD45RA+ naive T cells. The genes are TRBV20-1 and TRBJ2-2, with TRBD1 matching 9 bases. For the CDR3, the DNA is TGCAGTGCTTCGAACAGGGGGCGGTTCAACACCGGGGAGCTGTTTTTT. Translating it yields CSASNRGRFNTGELFF.